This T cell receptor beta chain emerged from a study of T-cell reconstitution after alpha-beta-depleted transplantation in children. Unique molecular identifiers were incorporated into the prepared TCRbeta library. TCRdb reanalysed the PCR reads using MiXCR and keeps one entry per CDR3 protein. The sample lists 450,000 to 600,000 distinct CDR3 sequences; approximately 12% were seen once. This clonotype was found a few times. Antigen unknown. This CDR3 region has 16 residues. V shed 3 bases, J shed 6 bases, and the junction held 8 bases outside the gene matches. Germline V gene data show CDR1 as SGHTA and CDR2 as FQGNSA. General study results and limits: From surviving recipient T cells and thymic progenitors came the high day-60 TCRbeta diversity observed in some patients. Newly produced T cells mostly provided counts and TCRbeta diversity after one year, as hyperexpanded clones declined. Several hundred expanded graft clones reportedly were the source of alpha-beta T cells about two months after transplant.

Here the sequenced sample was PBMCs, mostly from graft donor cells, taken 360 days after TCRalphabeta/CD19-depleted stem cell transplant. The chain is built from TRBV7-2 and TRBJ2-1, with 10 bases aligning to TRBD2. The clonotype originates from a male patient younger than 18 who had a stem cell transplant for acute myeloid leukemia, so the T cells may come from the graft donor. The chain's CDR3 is CASSFLGTSVANEQFF. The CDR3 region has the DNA TGTGCCAGCAGCTTCCTAGGGACTAGCGTAGCCAATGAGCAGTTCTTC. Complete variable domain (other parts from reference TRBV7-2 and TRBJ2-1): GAGVSQSPSNKVTEKGKDVELRCDPISGHTALYWYRQSLGQGLEFLIYFQGNSAPDKSGLPSDRFSAERTGGSVSTLTIQRTQQEDSAVYLCASSFLGTSVANEQFFGPGTRLTVL.